The 7 T cell receptor beta chains reported below all come from one sample, sequenced in a study of response to subunit inactivated influenza vaccine. TCRdb re-analysed the RT-PCR reads in MiXCR, keeping a single row per CDR3 protein. The sample includes about 160,000 distinct CDR3 sequences, 11% seen only once; the top ten take approximately 13%. The specimen comprised non-naive T cells sorted from PBMCs, sampled around seven weeks after vaccination. Receptor source: a man aged 45-65 years who received an inactivated influenza vaccine.

This sequence joins TRBV28 and TRBJ1-4; a possible D gene is TRBD1 (5 bases). Germline V gene data show CDR1 as MDHEN and CDR2 as SYDVKM. This CDR3 is 15 amino acids long. With 3 bases removed from V and 4 bases from J, the gap between germline ends came to 12 bases. The CDR3 DNA reads as TGTGCCAGCAGTTTTCCCAGGGCCTATAATGAAAAACTGTTTTTT. Translated: CASSFPRAYNEKLFF.

V and J are TRBV7-2 and TRBJ2-3; D is ambiguous. Germline assignment: CDR1 SGHTA and CDR2 FQGNSA. Trimming pared 0 bases from V and 3 bases from J, leaving 16 bases between. The length of the CDR3 is 17 residues. This CDR3 reads CASSLAGTLFGTDTQYF. The DNA for the CDR3 is TGTGCCAGCAGCTTAGCGGGCACCCTCTTCGGTACAGATACGCAGTATTTT.

This clonotype was observed a few times. The J gene is TRBJ2-2, the V gene TRBV10-2, with TRBD1 matching 8 bases. The CDR3 loop spans 18 amino acids. The V gene's germline CDR1 is WSHSY and CDR2 SAAADI. Trimming took 0 bases from V and 3 from J; bases not matched to a gene: 9. The CDR3 DNA follows: TGCGCCAGCAGTGAGTCGGGACAGGTCGCGGCCTACACCGGGGAGCTGTTTTTT. As protein: CASSESGQVAAYTGELFF.

This clonotype was counted many times. The chain links TRBV10-3 to TRBJ2-1; the match to TRBD2 covers 9 bases. Trimming at V came to 6 bases and at J to 3 bases, leaving 3 bases not matched to a gene. CDR1 is ENHRY, CDR2 SYGVKD, per germline. The CDR3 extends over 14 amino acids. In DNA, the CDR3 is TGTGCCATCAGGGTAGCGGGAGTCTACAATGAGCAGTTCTTC. Residues: CAIRVAGVYNEQFF.

This clonotype was seen repeatedly, ten times or more. J is TRBJ1-4 and V is TRBV7-8; D is unclear. V lost 10 bases and J 0 bases, leaving 9 bases between the germline ends. The CDR3 consists of 13 residues. The germline gives CDR1 SGHVS, CDR2 FQNEAQ. The CDR3 region has the DNA TGTGCCACCTCGGGTGCAACTAATGAAAAACTGTTTTTT. Translation gives CATSGATNEKLFF. The full variable domain, with the rest looked up from reference TRBV7-8 and TRBJ1-4, is GAGVSQSPRYKVAKRGQDVALRCDPISGHVSLFWYQQALGQGPEFLTYFQNEAQLDKSGLPSDRFFAERPEGSVSTLKIQRTQQEDSAVYLCATSGATNEKLFFGSGTQLSVL.

This clonotype occurred many times. The V gene is TRBV5-1, the J gene TRBJ2-1; 11 positions match TRBD2. Trimming took 9 bases from V and 4 from J; bases not matched to a gene: 6. Germline V gives CDR1 SGHRS, CDR2 YFSETQ. The CDR3 extends over 14 amino acids. CDR3 amino acids: CATDTSGSYNEQFF. The CDR3, as DNA: TGCGCCACCGATACTAGCGGGAGTTACAATGAGCAGTTCTTC. The full variable domain, completed using reference TRBV5-1 and TRBJ2-1, is KAGVTQTPRYLIKTRGQQVTLSCSPISGHRSVSWYQQTPGQGLQFLFEYFSETQRNKGNFPGRFSGRQFSNSRSEMNVSTLELGDSALYLCATDTSGSYNEQFFGPGTRLTVL.

This clonotype was picked up many times. The V call is TRBV5-1, the J call TRBJ2-5; 7 bases match TRBD1. This CDR3 contains 15 residues. V lost 4 bases to trimming and J lost 5 bases; unmatched junction nucleotides: 11. Germline loops: CDR1 SGHRS, CDR2 YFSETQ. The CDR3 sequence is CASSLGTDALETQYF. For the CDR3, the DNA is TGCGCCAGCAGCCTCGGGACAGATGCGCTGGAGACCCAGTACTTC.